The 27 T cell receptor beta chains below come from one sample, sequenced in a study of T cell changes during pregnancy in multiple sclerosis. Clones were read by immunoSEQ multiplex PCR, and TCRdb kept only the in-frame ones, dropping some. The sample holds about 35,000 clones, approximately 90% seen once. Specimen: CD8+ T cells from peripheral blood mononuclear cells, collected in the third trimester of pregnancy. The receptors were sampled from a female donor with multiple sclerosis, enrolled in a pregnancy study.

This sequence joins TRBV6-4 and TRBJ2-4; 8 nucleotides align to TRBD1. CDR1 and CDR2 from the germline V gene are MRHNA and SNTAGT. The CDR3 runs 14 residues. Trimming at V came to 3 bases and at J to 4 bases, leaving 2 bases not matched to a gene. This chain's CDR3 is CASSEGQGKNIQYF. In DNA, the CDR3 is TGTGCCAGCAGTGAAGGACAGGGTAAAAACATTCAGTACTTC.

Here the CDR3 DNA reads TGTGCCAGCAGCTTCGCGGACCCCGAGGAGGGCCTCCACTTT. The encoded protein is CASSFADPEEGLHF. The chain carries TRBV7-6 and TRBJ1-6; D unresolved. V gave up 3 bases and J gave up 15 bases, with 18 bases separating them. Germline V CDR1 and CDR2: SGHVS, FNYEAQ. CDR3 size: 14 residues.

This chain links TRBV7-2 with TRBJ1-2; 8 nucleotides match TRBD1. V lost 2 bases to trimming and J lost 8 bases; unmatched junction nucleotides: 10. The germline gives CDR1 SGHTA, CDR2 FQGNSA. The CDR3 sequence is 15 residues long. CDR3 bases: TGTGCCAGCAGCTTATCGTTTGGACAGGGACGAGGCTACACCTTC. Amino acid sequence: CASSLSFGQGRGYTF.

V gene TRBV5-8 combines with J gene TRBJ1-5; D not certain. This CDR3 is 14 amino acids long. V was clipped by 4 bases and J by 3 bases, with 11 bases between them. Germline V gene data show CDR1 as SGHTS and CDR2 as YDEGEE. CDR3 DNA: TGTGCCAGCAGCCACTCAGACTACAATCAGCCCCAGCATTTT. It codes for CASSHSDYNQPQHF.

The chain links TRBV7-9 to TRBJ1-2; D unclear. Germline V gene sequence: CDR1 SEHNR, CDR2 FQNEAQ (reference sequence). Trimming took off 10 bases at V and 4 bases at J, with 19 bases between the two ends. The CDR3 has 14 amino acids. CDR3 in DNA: TGTGCCACTCCGACTTTTTTGAGCCTCTATGGCTACACCTTC. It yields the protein CATPTFLSLYGYTF.

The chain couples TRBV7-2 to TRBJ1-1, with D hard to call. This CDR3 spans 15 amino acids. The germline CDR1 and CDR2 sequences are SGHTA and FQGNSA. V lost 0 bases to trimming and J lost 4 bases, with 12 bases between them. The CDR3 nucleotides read TGTGCCAGCAGCTTAGCCGCAGAGGGAAGCACTGAAGCTTTCTTT. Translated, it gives CASSLAAEGSTEAFF.

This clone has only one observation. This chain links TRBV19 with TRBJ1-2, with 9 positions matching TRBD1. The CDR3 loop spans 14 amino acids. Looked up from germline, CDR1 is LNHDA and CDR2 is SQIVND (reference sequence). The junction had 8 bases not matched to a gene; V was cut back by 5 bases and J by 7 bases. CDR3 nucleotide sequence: TGTGCCAGTAGTCGTCCCGGGACAGGGTTTGGCTACACCTTC. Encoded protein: CASSRPGTGFGYTF.

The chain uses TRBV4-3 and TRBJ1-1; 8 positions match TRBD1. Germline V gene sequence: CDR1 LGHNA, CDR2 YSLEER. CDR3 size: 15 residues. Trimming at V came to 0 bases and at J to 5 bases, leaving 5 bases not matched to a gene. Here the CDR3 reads CASSQDVGQGTEAFF. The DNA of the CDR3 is TGCGCCAGCAGCCAAGATGTAGGACAGGGAACTGAAGCTTTCTTT.

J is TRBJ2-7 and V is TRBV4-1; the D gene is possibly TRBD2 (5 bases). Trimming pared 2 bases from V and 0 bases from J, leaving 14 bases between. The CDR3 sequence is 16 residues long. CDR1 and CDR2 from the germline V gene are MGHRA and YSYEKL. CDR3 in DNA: TGCGCCAGCAGCCAATACTTAGCGATGAGCTCCTACGAGCAGTACTTC. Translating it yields CASSQYLAMSSYEQYF.

The CDR3 is CASSLTRSYMNTEAFF. For the CDR3, the DNA is TGTGCCAGCAGCTTAACGAGGTCCTACATGAACACTGAAGCTTTCTTT. The chain employs TRBV7-8 and TRBJ1-1, with unresolved D. The germline gives CDR1 SGHVS, CDR2 FQNEAQ. CDR3 length: 16 residues. Trimming removed 2 bases at V and 0 bases at J, with 13 bases between.

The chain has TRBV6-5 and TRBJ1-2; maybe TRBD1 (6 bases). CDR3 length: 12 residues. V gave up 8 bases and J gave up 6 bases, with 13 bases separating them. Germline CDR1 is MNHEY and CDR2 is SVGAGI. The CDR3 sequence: CASLGRGDGYTF. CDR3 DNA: TGTGCCAGCTTGGGCAGGGGTGATGGCTACACCTTC.

The CDR3 sequence: CASSQGTGAGGEAFF. The CDR3 coding sequence is TGTGCCAGCAGCCAAGGCACAGGGGCCGGAGGTGAAGCTTTCTTT. This chain uses TRBV4-2 with TRBJ1-1, with TRBD1 matching 7 bases. The CDR3 runs to 15 residues. The germline gives CDR1 LGHNA, CDR2 YNFKEQ. After removal of 1 base from V and 7 bases from J, the junction contained 9 bases not matched to a gene.

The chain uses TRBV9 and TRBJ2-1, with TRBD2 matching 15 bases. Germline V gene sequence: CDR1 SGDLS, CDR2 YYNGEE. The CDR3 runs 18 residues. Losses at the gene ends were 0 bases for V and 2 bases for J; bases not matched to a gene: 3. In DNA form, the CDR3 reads TGTGCCAGCAGCGTAGCGAGGACTAGCGGGGGGGCCTACAATGAGCAGTTCTTC. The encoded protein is CASSVARTSGGAYNEQFF.

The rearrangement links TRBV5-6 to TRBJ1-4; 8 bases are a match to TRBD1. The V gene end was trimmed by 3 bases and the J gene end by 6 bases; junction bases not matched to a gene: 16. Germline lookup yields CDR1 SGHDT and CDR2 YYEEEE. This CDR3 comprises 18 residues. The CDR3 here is CASSSELDRADTYEKLFF. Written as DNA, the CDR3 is TGTGCCAGCAGCTCAGAGCTGGACAGGGCGGATACCTATGAAAAACTGTTTTTT.

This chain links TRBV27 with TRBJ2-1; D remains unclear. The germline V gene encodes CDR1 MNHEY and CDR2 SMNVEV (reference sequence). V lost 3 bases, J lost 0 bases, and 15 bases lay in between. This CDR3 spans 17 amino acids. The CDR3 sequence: CASSFWPQPTSYNEQFF. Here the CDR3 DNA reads TGTGCCAGCAGTTTTTGGCCCCAACCAACCTCCTACAATGAGCAGTTCTTC.

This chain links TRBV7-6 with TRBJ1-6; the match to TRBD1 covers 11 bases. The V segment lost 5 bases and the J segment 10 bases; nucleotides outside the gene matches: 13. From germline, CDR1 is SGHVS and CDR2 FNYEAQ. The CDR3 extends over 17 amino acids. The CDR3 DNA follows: TGTGCCAGCAGCCCACTAGCCTCCGGGACAGGGGGGTCACCCCTCCACTTT. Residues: CASSPLASGTGGSPLHF.

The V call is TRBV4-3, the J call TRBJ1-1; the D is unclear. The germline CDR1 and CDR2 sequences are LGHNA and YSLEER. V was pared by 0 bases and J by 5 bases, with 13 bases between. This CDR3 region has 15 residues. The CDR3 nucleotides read TGCGCCAGCAGCCAAGATAACGACTCCGGGACTGAAGCTTTCTTT. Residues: CASSQDNDSGTEAFF.

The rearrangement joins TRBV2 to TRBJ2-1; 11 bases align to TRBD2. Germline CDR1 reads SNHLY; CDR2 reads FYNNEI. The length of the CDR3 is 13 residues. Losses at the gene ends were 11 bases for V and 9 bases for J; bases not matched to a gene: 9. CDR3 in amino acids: CAGTSGGGVEQFF. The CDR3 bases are TGTGCCGGTACTAGCGGGGGCGGCGTTGAGCAGTTCTTC.

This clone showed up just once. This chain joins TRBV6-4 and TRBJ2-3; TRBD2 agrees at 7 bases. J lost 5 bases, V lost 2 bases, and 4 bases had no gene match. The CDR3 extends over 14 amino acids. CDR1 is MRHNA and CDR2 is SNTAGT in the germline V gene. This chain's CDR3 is CASSDATGGDTQYF. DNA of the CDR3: TGTGCCAGCAGTGACGCGACGGGGGGAGATACGCAGTATTTT.

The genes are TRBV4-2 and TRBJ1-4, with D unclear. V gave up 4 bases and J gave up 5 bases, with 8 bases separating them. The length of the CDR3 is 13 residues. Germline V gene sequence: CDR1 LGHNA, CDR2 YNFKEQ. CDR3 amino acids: CASSPRRNEKLFF. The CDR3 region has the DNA TGTGCCAGCAGCCCCCGGAGGAATGAAAAACTGTTTTTT.

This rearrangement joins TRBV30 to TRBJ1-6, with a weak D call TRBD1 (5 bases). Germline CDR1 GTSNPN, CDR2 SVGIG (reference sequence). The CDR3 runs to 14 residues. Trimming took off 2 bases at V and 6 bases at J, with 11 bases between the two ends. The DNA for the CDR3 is TGTGCCTGGAGTACCGGGCAGGGTAATTCACCCCTCCACTTT. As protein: CAWSTGQGNSPLHF.

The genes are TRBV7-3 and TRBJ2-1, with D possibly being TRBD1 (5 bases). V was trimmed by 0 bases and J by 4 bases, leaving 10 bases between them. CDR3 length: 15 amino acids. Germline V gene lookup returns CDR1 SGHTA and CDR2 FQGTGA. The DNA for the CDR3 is TGTGCCAGCAGCTTAACTCAGGGAAGTTACAATGAGCAGTTCTTC. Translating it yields CASSLTQGSYNEQFF.

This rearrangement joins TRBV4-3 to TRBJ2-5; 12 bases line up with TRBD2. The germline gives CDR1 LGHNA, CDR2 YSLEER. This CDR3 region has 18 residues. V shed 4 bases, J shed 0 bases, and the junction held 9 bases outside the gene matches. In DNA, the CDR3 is TGCGCCAGCAGCCCCCAGCTAGCGGGGGGGGCCTACCAAGAGACCCAGTACTTC. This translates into CASSPQLAGGAYQETQYF.

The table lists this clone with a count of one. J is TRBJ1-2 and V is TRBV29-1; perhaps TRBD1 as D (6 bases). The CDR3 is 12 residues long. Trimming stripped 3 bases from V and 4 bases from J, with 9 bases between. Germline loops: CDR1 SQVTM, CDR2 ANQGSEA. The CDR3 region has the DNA TGCAGCGTTGACAAAGGGGGCTATGGCTACACCTTC. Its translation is CSVDKGGYGYTF.

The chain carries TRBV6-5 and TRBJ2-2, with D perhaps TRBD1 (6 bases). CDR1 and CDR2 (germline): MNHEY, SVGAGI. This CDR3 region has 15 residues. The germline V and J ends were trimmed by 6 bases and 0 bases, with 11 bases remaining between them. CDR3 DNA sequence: TGTGCCAGCAGGACAGGCGCCCCGAACACCGGGGAGCTGTTTTTT. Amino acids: CASRTGAPNTGELFF.

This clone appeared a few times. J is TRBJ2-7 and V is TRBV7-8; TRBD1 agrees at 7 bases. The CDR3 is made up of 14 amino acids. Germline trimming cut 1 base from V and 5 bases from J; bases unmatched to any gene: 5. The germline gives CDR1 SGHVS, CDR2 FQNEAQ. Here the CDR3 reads CASSLGQGVHEQYF. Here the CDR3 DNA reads TGTGCCAGCAGCTTAGGGCAGGGGGTCCACGAGCAGTACTTC.

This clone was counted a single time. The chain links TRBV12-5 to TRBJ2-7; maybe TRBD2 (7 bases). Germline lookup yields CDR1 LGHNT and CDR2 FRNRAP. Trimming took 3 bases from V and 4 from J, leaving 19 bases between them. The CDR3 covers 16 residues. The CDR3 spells CASGFGAGGLGYEQYF. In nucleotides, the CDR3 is TGTGCTAGTGGTTTTGGGGCCGGGGGGCTAGGGTACGAGCAGTACTTC.